This TCR beta chain was sequenced during a study of memory CD4+ T cells and cytomegalovirus serostatus. Study information: This sample comes from healthy Belgian adults, about nine CMV seropositive, roughly 22 seronegative.

Comment on this clone: Its antigen is unidentified.

V trimming: 6 bases; J trimming: 8 bases; junction bases outside the gene matches: 7. Looked up from germline, CDR1 is MNHEY and CDR2 is SMNVEV (reference sequence). The CDR3 loop spans 14 amino acids. The sort gate was single viable CD3+CD4+CD8-CD45RO+ cells for memory CD4+ T cells. As originally analysed: After removing out-of-frame reads, 2 million to 2.5 million distinct TCRbeta sequences remained. Assay used: immunoSEQ multiplex PCR; TCRdb lists only in-frame clones, some missing. V, J and clone size are those of that table, while D and trimming were read from the DNA. The sample contains more than 35,000 clones, around 79% of which appear only once. Broader study findings: Suggested: most of the CMV-linked TCR signature lies in CD4+ memory cells.

The sequenced sample consisted of memory CD4+ T cells from blood. This receptor was obtained from an adult in good health and CMV-seronegative. The chain recombines TRBV27 with TRBJ1-4; 9 bases are a match to TRBD1. The CDR3 DNA sequence: TGTGCCAGCAGCCCACAGGGGGCGCGCGAAAAACTGTTTTTT. This encodes CASSPQGAREKLFF. Together with reference TRBV27 and TRBJ1-4, the CDR3 gives the full variable domain: EAQVTQNPRYLITVTGKKLTVTCSQNMNHEYMSWYRQDPGLGLRQIYYSMNVEVTDKGDVPEGYKVSRKEKRNFPLILESPSPNQTSLYFCASSPQGAREKLFFGSGTQLSVL.